A selection of T cell receptor beta chains follows, all from one sample in a study of STAT3 mutations in large granular lymphocyte leukemia. Assay: immunoSEQ multiplex PCR; the TCRdb copy retains only in-frame clones and omits some. The sample has about 40,000 clones; roughly 84% are singletons. The sequenced sample consisted of PBMCs. The receptors were sampled from a human donor with T large granular lymphocyte leukemia. Some clones in this sample may be carry-over from other donors' samples. The CDR3 runs from the conserved cysteine through the conserved F or W. A D gene is named only where the DNA matches it firmly. Clone size appears in some rows only: once, few, many, or a class for an expanded clone.

D	V	J	size	DNA	CDR3
.	TRBV5-4	TRBJ1-2	.	TGTGCCAGCCGTCAGGGGACTAACTATGGCTACACCTTC	CASRQGTNYGYTF
TRBD1	TRBV6-6	TRBJ1-1	.	TGTGCCAGCAGCCGGACAGGGTGGAACACTGAAGCTTTCTTT	CASSRTGWNTEAFF
.	TRBV5-4	TRBJ2-3	.	TGTGCCAGCAGCTTCGACAGCACAGATACGCAGTATTTT	CASSFDSTDTQYF
TRBD2	TRBV30	TRBJ2-1	.	TGTGCCTGGGGGGGACTAGCGGGGGGGCCCCATGAGCAGTTCTTC	CAWGGLAGGPHEQFF
.	TRBV5-1	TRBJ1-6	.	TGCGCCAGCAGCCCTCTGGGGGGTCATAATTCACCCCTCCACTTT	CASSPLGGHNSPLHF
.	TRBV28	TRBJ1-5	.	TGTGCCAGCAGTTGGCTGGACATGGGTCAGCCCCAGCATTTT	CASSWLDMGQPQHF
TRBD2	TRBV9	TRBJ2-3	.	TGTGCCAGCAGCGCCGGGACTAGCGGGGGGGAAGATACGCAGTATTTT	CASSAGTSGGEDTQYF
TRBD2	TRBV28	TRBJ2-5	few	TGTGCCAGCAGACCCAGACTAGCGGGGGTAGAGACCCAGTACTTC	CASRPRLAGVETQYF
.	TRBV27	TRBJ2-7	.	TGTGCCAGCAGTTTATATCCCCCCCGAGAGTCCGACTCCTACGAGCAGTACTTC	CASSLYPPRESDSYEQYF
.	TRBV15	TRBJ2-5	.	TGTGCCACCAGCGGAGGGACTCCTGCTGGGGAGACCCAGTACTTC	CATSGGTPAGETQYF
.	TRBV11-3	TRBJ1-1	.	TGTGCCAGCAGCTTAGACGGGGCAAACACTGAAGCTTTCTTT	CASSLDGANTEAFF
TRBD1	TRBV5-6	TRBJ2-7	once	TGTGCCAGCAGCCTCCTGACAGGGGGAGTTGGCGAGCAGTACTTC	CASSLLTGGVGEQYF
.	TRBV10-3	TRBJ1-6	once	TGTGCCATCAGAGGGGTAGAGAATTCACCCCTCCACTTT	CAIRGVENSPLHF
.	TRBV28	TRBJ2-5	.	TGTGCCTGGGGAAGAGAGACCCAGTACTTC	CAWGRETQYF
TRBD2	TRBV5-4	TRBJ2-1	.	TGTGCCAGCAGCTTAAAACTAGCGGGGGGAAGGAATGAGCAGTTCTTC	CASSLKLAGGRNEQFF
.	TRBV7-9	TRBJ2-2	.	TGTGCCAGCAGCTTAAAAGGGGCGGGGGAGCTGTTTTTT	CASSLKGAGELFF
.	TRBV2	TRBJ1-3	.	TGTGCCAGCACGCGATCTGTGACGAGCTCTGGAAACACCATATATTTT	CASTRSVTSSGNTIYF
TRBD1	TRBV6-5	TRBJ2-7	.	TGTGCCAGCAGGGGGACAGGAGCAGGCGAGCAGTACTTC	CASRGTGAGEQYF
.	TRBV6-5	TRBJ1-6	.	TGTGCCAGCAGACTAATGACAGGTTATAATTCACCCCTCCACTTT	CASRLMTGYNSPLHF
.	TRBV19	TRBJ1-2	once	TGTGCCAGTAGTCCTACAGGGATACGCTATGGCTACACCTTC	CASSPTGIRYGYTF
.	TRBV10-1	TRBJ1-6	.	TGCGCCAGCAGTGACGGACCACCGGAGGATTCACCCCTCCACTTT	CASSDGPPEDSPLHF
.	TRBV4-1	TRBJ2-3	.	TGCGCCAGCAGCCAAGATGCACTAGCAGATACGCAGTATTTT	CASSQDALADTQYF
TRBD1	TRBV18	TRBJ1-2	.	TGTGCCAGCTCACTACGGACAGGAGATGAGGGGTATGGCTACACCTTC	CASSLRTGDEGYGYTF
.	TRBV5-1	TRBJ1-1	.	TGCGCCAGCAGCTTCGGCGCAGGGTGGGCTTTTGAAGCTTTCTTT	CASSFGAGWAFEAFF
TRBD1	TRBV4-3	TRBJ2-1	.	TGCGCCAGCAGCCAAGGCCAGGGGGCCCACAATGAGCAGTTCTTC	CASSQGQGAHNEQFF
TRBD1	TRBV27	TRBJ2-2	few	TGTGCCAGCAGTCTCCTGACAGGGGCGAAGACCGGGGAGCTGTTTTTT	CASSLLTGAKTGELFF
TRBD2	TRBV30	TRBJ2-1	.	TGTGCCTGGAGTGTACGGCGGGGGGCTGGCAATGAGCAGTTCTTC	CAWSVRRGAGNEQFF
.	TRBV18	TRBJ2-5	.	TGTGCCAGCTCACCCCTTAGAGAGACCCAGTACTTC	CASSPLRETQYF
.	TRBV18	TRBJ1-1	.	TGTGCCAGCTCACCACAGGAACTATTTAACACTGAAGCTTTCTTT	CASSPQELFNTEAFF
TRBD1	TRBV30	TRBJ1-5	.	TGTGCCTGGAGTATACAGGGGGATCAGCCCCAGCATTTT	CAWSIQGDQPQHF
.	TRBV27	TRBJ1-2	.	TGTGCCAGCAGTTTTCTCACAGGGCTGGACTATGGCTACACCTTC	CASSFLTGLDYGYTF
.	TRBV2	TRBJ1-6	.	TGTGCCAGCCAGGACGGTTATTCACCCCTCCACTTT	CASQDGYSPLHF
TRBD1	TRBV5-4	TRBJ2-3	.	TGTGCCAGCAGCCGTGGAACAGGGGGCGCCTCAGATACGCAGTATTTT	CASSRGTGGASDTQYF
.	TRBV29-1	TRBJ1-3	.	TGCAGCGTTGATGCTGGAAACACCATATATTTT	CSVDAGNTIYF
.	TRBV9	TRBJ1-6	few	TGTGCCAGCAGCGTGTTCCCAGGGGACAATTCACCCCTCCACTTT	CASSVFPGDNSPLHF
.	TRBV30	TRBJ2-3	.	TGTGCCTGGAGTGTACTTACCGCTCAAGCGCCAGATACGCAGTATTTT	CAWSVLTAQAPDTQYF
.	TRBV15	TRBJ1-5	.	TGTGCCACCAGCAGAGATCGGGCGGCGACGGTTTCGGGGCAGCCCCAGCATTTT	CATSRDRAATVSGQPQHF
.	TRBV2	TRBJ2-7	.	TGTGCCAGCAGGGGAAGCGGGCACGAGCAGTACTTC	CASRGSGHEQYF
.	TRBV30	TRBJ2-1	.	TGTGCCTGGGTAACCAAAATTGTCTCCCATAATGAGCAGTTCTTC	CAWVTKIVSHNEQFF
.	TRBV15	TRBJ2-7	.	TGTGCCACCAGCAGGACCTCCCCCCTAGGGCGGAACGAGCAGTACTTC	CATSRTSPLGRNEQYF
.	TRBV5-1	TRBJ1-2	.	TGCGCCAGCAGCACCAAGACGCTGGGGTTTAACTATGGCTACACCTTC	CASSTKTLGFNYGYTF
.	TRBV7-9	TRBJ2-2	.	TGTGCCAGCAGCCAGCTACAGGCCGGGGAGCTGTTTTTT	CASSQLQAGELFF
.	TRBV5-1	TRBJ2-2	.	TGCGCCAGCAGCTTAGGACTGAAGACCGGGGAGCTGTTTTTT	CASSLGLKTGELFF
TRBD1	TRBV11-2	TRBJ2-3	once	TGTGCCAGCAGCTTAAGAGTAGGGGGCGGCGACACAGATACGCAGTATTTT	CASSLRVGGGDTDTQYF
.	TRBV10-3	TRBJ1-5	.	TGTGCCATCAGTGCAGGCGGGAAGCCCCAGCATTTT	CAISAGGKPQHF
TRBD2	TRBV5-4	TRBJ2-3	.	TGTGCCAGCCGGGGAGGGTATGGTGGAGATACGCAGTATTTT	CASRGGYGGDTQYF
.	TRBV2	TRBJ2-3	.	TGTGCCAGCAGTCCCTCCACAGATACGCAGTATTTT	CASSPSTDTQYF
.	TRBV19	TRBJ1-1	.	TGTGCCAGTCCTCTCGGGCAGGGGAACACTGAAGCTTTCTTT	CASPLGQGNTEAFF
.	TRBV5-1	TRBJ2-7	.	TGCGCCAGCAGCTTTGAGGGGTCGGACGAGCAGTACTTC	CASSFEGSDEQYF
.	TRBV30	TRBJ2-7	few	TGTGCCTGGAGCGTCCCCGGGACCGGAGAGCAGTACTTC	CAWSVPGTGEQYF
.	TRBV10-2	TRBJ1-2	.	TGCGCCAGCAGTGGTCAGAACTATGGCTACACCTTC	CASSGQNYGYTF
.	TRBV4-3	TRBJ1-6	.	TGCGCCAGCAGCCAAGAACCTGGGAATTCACCCCTCCACTTT	CASSQEPGNSPLHF
.	TRBV28	TRBJ1-4	.	TGTGCCAGCAGCTCAGTCGGGGGCAAACTGTTTTTT	CASSSVGGKLFF
.	TRBV29-1	TRBJ1-1	.	TGCAGCTCCCGTGGGGACACTGAAGCTTTCTTT	CSSRGDTEAFF
.	TRBV28	TRBJ2-2	.	TGTGCCAGCAGTTTTGCGGGGTGGAACACCGGGGAGCTGTTTTTT	CASSFAGWNTGELFF
.	TRBV18	TRBJ1-2	few	TGTGCCAGCTCACGAGGCAGTGAGGTCCTTATGCGCTATGGCTACACCTTC	CASSRGSEVLMRYGYTF
.	TRBV7-9	TRBJ1-4	.	TGTGCCAGCAGCTACGGAGTCGTGCCTGAAAAACTGTTTTTT	CASSYGVVPEKLFF
.	TRBV30	TRBJ1-5	.	TGTGCCTGGAAGTTGAAGGGCAAAAGCAATCAGCCCCAGCATTTT	CAWKLKGKSNQPQHF
.	TRBV6-1	TRBJ2-7	few	TGTGCCAGCAGTGAAAGCTCCTACGAGCAGTACTTC	CASSESSYEQYF
TRBD1	TRBV9	TRBJ1-6	few	TGTGCCAGCAGCGTAGAGGGACAGCGTGCCTCACCCCTCCACTTT	CASSVEGQRASPLHF